This T cell receptor beta chain derives from a study of cytotoxic CD8 clonotypes in ibrutinib-treated CLL. Regarding the study as a whole: Elevated clonality accompanied ibrutinib response, with a return toward baseline values at progression. Among the clonotypes, public ones were uncommon and contracted or held stable on treatment.

The planned depth of sequencing spanned 1 in 200,000 to 1 in 1 million T cells. Clones were read by immunoSEQ multiplex PCR, and TCRdb kept only the in-frame ones, dropping some. The sample consists of about 160,000 clones, 84% of them appearing once. Note on this clone: Antigen: not known.

The receptor was isolated from a human donor with chronic lymphocytic leukemia. The sequencing used PBMCs, collected after 24 months of ibrutinib treatment.

CDR3 residues: CASSRLAGSSYEQYF. The CDR3 DNA sequence: TGCGCCAGCAGCCGGCTAGCGGGTTCATCCTACGAGCAGTACTTC. V and J are TRBV5-1 and TRBJ2-7; 8 bases match TRBD2. V lost 4 bases, J lost 1 base, and 7 bases stayed unmatched. There are 15 residues in the CDR3. Per the germline V gene, CDR1 is SGHRS and CDR2 is YFSETQ.